These 10 T cell receptor beta chains were sequenced from one sample in a study of blood T cell repertoires in COVID-19. The repertoire was sequenced with immunoSEQ multiplex PCR; TCRdb's copy has only in-frame clones and lacks some. The repertoire holds around 270,000 clones, with around 87% as singletons. Sequenced material: peripheral blood. Source of these receptors: a woman aged 55-75 years with COVID-19, enrolled during active disease.

The CDR3 coding sequence is TGTGCCAGCAGCGAGAGACAGGGCGTCTATGGCTACACCTTC. Encoded protein: CASSERQGVYGYTF. This chain connects TRBV7-9 to TRBJ1-2, with 7 bases that match TRBD1. The germline V gene has CDR1 SEHNR and CDR2 FQNEAQ (reference sequence). J was trimmed by 4 bases and V by 5 bases; bases with no gene match: 7. The CDR3 runs 14 residues.

This clone is a singleton in its sample. The V gene is TRBV5-1, the J gene TRBJ2-5, with 7 nucleotides matching TRBD2. The V gene's germline CDR1 is SGHRS and CDR2 YFSETQ. This CDR3 has 16 residues. The J segment lost 2 bases and the V segment lost 2 bases, leaving 9 bases of the junction unmatched. The CDR3 reads CASSLGFLAEQETQYF. Here the CDR3 DNA reads TGCGCCAGCAGCTTAGGCTTCCTAGCGGAACAAGAGACCCAGTACTTC.

This rearrangement joins TRBV7-9 to TRBJ2-1; 12 positions match TRBD2. The CDR3 runs to 17 residues. Germline trimming cut 2 bases from V and 10 bases from J; bases unmatched to any gene: 12. CDR1 and CDR2 (germline): SEHNR, FQNEAQ (reference sequence). The CDR3 loop is CASSLRPSGRAWGEQFF. The CDR3 bases are TGTGCCAGCAGCTTAAGGCCTAGCGGGAGGGCTTGGGGGGAGCAGTTCTTC.

This rearrangement joins TRBV6-5 to TRBJ1-2, with TRBD1 matching over 7 bases. V was clipped by 7 bases and J by 0 bases; unmatched bases: 5. The CDR3 has 14 amino acids. From germline, CDR1 is MNHEY and CDR2 SVGAGI. Here the CDR3 DNA reads TGTGCCAGCACCCAGGGGGAATCTAACTATGGCTACACCTTC. Translation gives CASTQGESNYGYTF.

The chain links TRBV5-1 to TRBJ2-2; 7 bases map to TRBD2. V shed 4 bases and J 6 bases; nucleotides not matched to a gene: 12. CDR3 length: 16 residues. Germline loops: CDR1 SGHRS, CDR2 YFSETQ. Written as DNA, the CDR3 is TGCGCCAGCAGCCCGGACGGGGGAGGGAGTCCCGGGGAGCTGTTTTTT. Its protein is CASSPDGGGSPGELFF.

The V and J genes are TRBV5-1 and TRBJ1-4; D is perhaps TRBD1 (6 bases). Germline V gene data show CDR1 as SGHRS and CDR2 as YFSETQ. V gave up 2 bases and J gave up 7 bases, with 12 bases separating them. The CDR3 sequence is 14 residues long. For the CDR3, the DNA is TGCGCCAGCAGCTTCCCTGGACAGACTGAAAAACTGTTTTTT. Its protein product is CASSFPGQTEKLFF.

This chain connects TRBV5-6 to TRBJ2-1; 7 nucleotides align to TRBD2. J gave up 2 bases and V 2 bases, and 10 bases lay outside the gene matches. The CDR3 loop spans 17 amino acids. From germline, CDR1 is SGHDT and CDR2 YYEEEE. CDR3 coding DNA: TGTGCCAGCAGCTTAAGAGGCGGGAGAGGACCCTACAATGAGCAGTTCTTC. This gives the protein CASSLRGGRGPYNEQFF.

V usage is TRBV5-1 and J usage is TRBJ2-3, with TRBD1 matching 7 bases. V trimming: 4 bases; J trimming: 0 bases; junction bases outside the gene matches: 8. CDR3 length: 16 amino acids. The germline V gene encodes CDR1 SGHRS and CDR2 YFSETQ. CDR3 protein: CASSPDRGPSTDTQYF. In nucleotides, the CDR3 is TGCGCCAGCAGCCCCGATAGGGGGCCGAGCACAGATACGCAGTATTTT.

This chain connects TRBV7-6 to TRBJ1-6, with D unclear. Germline-derived CDR1 and CDR2 are SGHVS and FNYEAQ. Trimming shortened V by 1 base and J by 0 bases, and 13 bases separated the two germline ends. The CDR3 runs to 18 residues. The DNA of the CDR3 is TGTGCCAGCAGCTTAGTCCCAGGAAGAAACTCCTATAATTCACCCCTCCACTTT. This codes for CASSLVPGRNSYNSPLHF.

The J gene is TRBJ2-7, the V gene TRBV28, with 7 bases aligning to TRBD1. The germline CDR1 and CDR2 sequences are MDHEN and SYDVKM. Trimming at V came to 6 bases and at J to 1 base, leaving 6 bases not matched to a gene. This CDR3 comprises 14 residues. The DNA of the CDR3 is TGTGCCAGCAGACCATGGGACAGTTCCTACGAGCAGTACTTC. Its protein is CASRPWDSSYEQYF.